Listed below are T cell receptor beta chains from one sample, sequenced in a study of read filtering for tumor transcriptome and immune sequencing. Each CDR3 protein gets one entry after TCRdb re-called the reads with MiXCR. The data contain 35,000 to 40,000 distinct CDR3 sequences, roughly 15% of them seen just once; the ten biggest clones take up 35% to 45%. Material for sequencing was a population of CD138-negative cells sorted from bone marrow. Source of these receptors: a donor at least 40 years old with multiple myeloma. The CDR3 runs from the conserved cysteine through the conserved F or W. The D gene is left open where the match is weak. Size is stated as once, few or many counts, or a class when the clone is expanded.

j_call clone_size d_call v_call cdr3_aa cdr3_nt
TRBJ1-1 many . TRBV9 CASSENQVSGTEAFF TGTGCCAGCAGCGAAAATCAGGTTTCGGGCACTGAAGCTTTCTTT
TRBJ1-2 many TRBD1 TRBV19 CASNKQHTGAETYGYTF TGTGCCAGCAATAAACAACATACAGGGGCGGAAACCTATGGCTACACCTTC
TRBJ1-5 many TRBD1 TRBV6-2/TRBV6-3 CASSGTGGFSQPQHF TGTGCCAGCAGTGGGACAGGGGGCTTTAGTCAGCCCCAGCATTTT
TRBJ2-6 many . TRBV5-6 CASSYGPSGANVLTF TGTGCCAGCAGCTACGGGCCCTCTGGGGCCAACGTCCTGACTTTC
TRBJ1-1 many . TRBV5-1 CASSLFAGVNTEAFF TGCGCCAGCAGCTTGTTCGCAGGGGTGAACACTGAAGCTTTCTTT
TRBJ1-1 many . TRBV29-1 CSAKGLNTEAFF TGCAGCGCCAAGGGGTTGAACACTGAAGCTTTCTTT
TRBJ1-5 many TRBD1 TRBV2 CASSRQGGNQPQHF TGTGCCAGCAGTAGACAGGGGGGAAACCAGCCCCAGCATTTT
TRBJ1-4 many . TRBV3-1 CASSLSGVNEKLFF TGTGCCAGCAGCCTGTCGGGAGTAAACGAAAAACTGTTTTTT
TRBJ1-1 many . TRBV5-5 CASSREGDNTEAFF TGTGCCAGCAGCCGCGAAGGGGATAACACTGAAGCTTTCTTT
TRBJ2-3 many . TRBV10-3 CAISAGFTDTQYF TGTGCCATCAGTGCGGGGTTCACAGATACGCAGTATTTT
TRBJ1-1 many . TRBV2 CASSGRGRTEAFF TGTGCCAGCAGTGGAAGGGGTCGAACTGAAGCTTTCTTT
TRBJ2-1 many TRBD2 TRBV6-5 CAAGRPDNEQFF TGTGCGGCCGGGAGGCCCGACAATGAGCAGTTCTTC
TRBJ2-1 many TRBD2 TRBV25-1 CASSRLAGYNEQFF TGTGCCAGCAGTAGACTAGCGGGGTACAATGAGCAGTTCTTC
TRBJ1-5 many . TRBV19 CASTSPGLRSNQPQHF TGTGCCAGTACCTCTCCGGGACTCAGAAGCAATCAGCCCCAGCATTTT
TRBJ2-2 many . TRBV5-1 CASRYFNTGELFF TGCGCCAGCAGGTACTTCAACACCGGGGAGCTGTTTTTT